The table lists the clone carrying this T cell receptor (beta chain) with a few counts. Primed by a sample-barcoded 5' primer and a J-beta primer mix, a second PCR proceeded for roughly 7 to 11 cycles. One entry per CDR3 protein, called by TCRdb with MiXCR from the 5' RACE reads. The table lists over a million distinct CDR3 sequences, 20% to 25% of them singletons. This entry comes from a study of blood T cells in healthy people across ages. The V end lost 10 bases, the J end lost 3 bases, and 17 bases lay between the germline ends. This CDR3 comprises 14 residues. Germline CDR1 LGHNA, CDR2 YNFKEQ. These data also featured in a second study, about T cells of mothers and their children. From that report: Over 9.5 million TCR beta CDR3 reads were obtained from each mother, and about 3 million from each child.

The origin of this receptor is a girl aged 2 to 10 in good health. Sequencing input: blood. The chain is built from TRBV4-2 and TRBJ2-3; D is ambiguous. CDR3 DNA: TGTGCCACCAAGTCCGGACCATTGACAGATACGCAGTATTTT. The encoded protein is CATKSGPLTDTQYF.